A selection of T cell receptor beta chains follows, all from one sample in a study of beta chain features in type 1 diabetes. The method was immunoSEQ multiplex PCR; TCRdb's version includes in-frame clones alone and lacks a portion of them. The table includes 310,000 or so clones, about 15% detected once. The specimen was naive CD4+ T cells from blood. Every receptor here comes from a man younger than 35 with type 1 diabetes. Both conserved end residues are part of each CDR3. The D gene is left open where the match is weak. Some rows have no size entry. The others give once, few or many, or a class for an expanded clone.

TRBJ1-5,few,-,TRBV6-5,CASSSKPRNQPQHF,TGTGCCAGCAGTTCGAAACCGAGAAATCAGCCCCAGCATTTT
TRBJ2-5,few,TRBD2,TRBV7-2,CASSLRLAQETQYF,TGTGCCAGCAGCCTCCGACTAGCTCAAGAGACCCAGTACTTC
TRBJ2-7,few,TRBD1,TRBV5-4,CASSRDSYEQYF,TGTGCCAGCAGCCGGGACAGTTACGAGCAGTACTTC
TRBJ2-1,-,TRBD2,TRBV14,CASSQTLPSGEQFF,TGTGCCAGCAGCCAAACGTTACCTAGCGGTGAGCAGTTCTTC
TRBJ1-1,few,-,TRBV7-2,CASSLGVGSGTEAFF,TGTGCCAGCAGCCTAGGGGTCGGGTCGGGCACTGAAGCTTTCTTT
TRBJ1-2,few,-,TRBV27,CASSSSRGYGYTF,TGTGCCAGCAGTTCAAGCAGGGGCTATGGCTACACCTTC
TRBJ2-7,few,TRBD2,TRBV5-1,CASSFALTSGKENEQYF,TGCGCCAGCAGCTTTGCGTTAACTAGCGGGAAGGAGAACGAGCAGTACTTC
TRBJ2-7,-,TRBD2,TRBV2,CASRAGGEQYF,TGTGCCAGCCGAGCGGGAGGCGAGCAGTACTTC
TRBJ1-2,few,-,TRBV30,CAWSFSGYGYTF,TGTGCCTGGAGCTTCAGTGGTTATGGCTACACCTTC
TRBJ2-1,-,-,TRBV14,CASSPPQWEPAYNEQFF,TGTGCCAGCAGCCCTCCCCAATGGGAGCCGGCCTACAATGAGCAGTTCTTC
TRBJ1-5,-,-,TRBV6-5,CASSIQRSNQPQHF,TGTGCCAGCAGTATCCAGCGATCCAATCAGCCCCAGCATTTT
TRBJ2-7,few,-,TRBV7-9,CASSLGGSGVSYEQYF,TGTGCCAGCAGCTTAGGCGGATCGGGGGTTTCCTACGAGCAGTACTTC
TRBJ2-2,-,TRBD2,TRBV29-1,CSVARRLAGGELFF,TGCAGCGTCGCGCGTCGACTAGCGGGCGGGGAGCTGTTTTTT
TRBJ2-7,few,TRBD1,TRBV7-2,CASSVGTVNEQYF,TGTGCCAGCAGCGTCGGGACAGTCAACGAGCAGTACTTC
TRBJ2-5,few,-,TRBV28,CASSLVHREETQYF,TGTGCCAGCAGTTTAGTCCACAGGGAAGAGACCCAGTACTTC
TRBJ2-3,few,TRBD2,TRBV6-5,CASSYDGRVTDTQYF,TGTGCCAGCAGTTACGACGGGAGGGTGACAGATACGCAGTATTTT
TRBJ2-7,few,-,TRBV7-9,CASSATAGVTYEQYF,TGTGCCAGCAGCGCAACAGCAGGGGTGACCTACGAGCAGTACTTC
TRBJ2-7,-,TRBD2,TRBV30,CAWRAGPYEQYF,TGTGCCTGGAGAGCGGGACCCTACGAGCAGTACTTC
TRBJ2-1,-,-,TRBV2,CASSVPSGYNEQFF,TGTGCCAGCAGTGTTCCGAGCGGATACAATGAGCAGTTCTTC
TRBJ2-3,-,TRBD1,TRBV28,CASSGGQGSTDTQYF,TGTGCCAGCAGTGGGGGACAGGGAAGCACAGATACGCAGTATTTT
TRBJ2-5,-,-,TRBV10-3,CAISESTRETQYF,TGTGCCATCAGTGAGTCGACAAGGGAGACCCAGTACTTC
TRBJ2-3,-,TRBD1,TRBV6-6,CASSLQGYRTDTQYF,TGTGCCAGCAGCTTACAGGGGTACCGCACAGATACGCAGTATTTT
TRBJ2-7,-,-,TRBV30,CAWSVGLSSYEQYF,TGTGCCTGGAGTGTGGGCTTGAGCTCCTACGAGCAGTACTTC
TRBJ1-1,-,-,TRBV5-1,CASSLISGTEAFF,TGCGCCAGCAGCTTGATTTCAGGGACTGAAGCTTTCTTT
TRBJ2-3,few,-,TRBV2,CASSQWSPDTQYF,TGTGCCAGCAGCCAGTGGAGTCCAGATACGCAGTATTTT
TRBJ1-2,-,-,TRBV11-3,CASSLGQYGYTF,TGTGCCAGCAGCTTAGGACAGTATGGCTACACCTTC
TRBJ1-5,-,TRBD1,TRBV19,CASSTVTGLSNQPQHF,TGTGCCAGTAGTACGGTGACAGGGCTTAGCAATCAGCCCCAGCATTTT
TRBJ1-2,-,TRBD1,TRBV5-4,CASSLVDRSYTF,TGTGCCAGCAGCTTGGTGGACAGGTCCTACACCTTC
TRBJ2-7,few,-,TRBV7-2,CASSLAISEVQYF,TGTGCCAGCAGCTTAGCGATTAGCGAAGTGCAGTACTTC